Sequencing of this T cell receptor beta chain was carried out in a study of shared clonotypes between healthy human individuals. Study overall: Aged between 18 and 49, the donors were a couple of women and a few men. The study, taken as a whole, reports: Naive CD4 clonotypes overlapped across several donors at around 4.8%. Rarefaction analysis demonstrated incomplete sorted-subset sequencing notwithstanding large depth.

In this sample, this clone turned up once. Its target is not known. Profiled with immunoSEQ multiplex PCR; TCRdb holds only in-frame clones, not every one. The repertoire includes about 1.5 million clones, nearly 99% of them detected once, and roughly 0.45% sits in the top ten. The germline V and J ends were trimmed by 5 bases and 4 bases, with 14 bases remaining between them. The CDR3 length is 14 residues. Germline loops: CDR1 MDHEN, CDR2 SYDVKM. Division of CD4+ cells produced a CD45RA+ naive subset and a CD45RA-negative memory subset. The clonotype comes from a man under 40 in good health. This chain joins TRBV28 and TRBJ1-2, with D possibly TRBD1 on 5 matching bases. The sample consisted of naive CD4+ T cells sorted from blood. Subset noted: CD45RA+ positively selected. CDR3 DNA: TGTGCCAGCAGTGTCCCCGCGGGACCCTATGGCTACACCTTC. It specifies CASSVPAGPYGYTF.